This is a list of T cell receptor beta chains from one sample in a study of early stage breast cancer tumors. Measured with immunoSEQ multiplex PCR; TCRdb has only the in-frame clones, and not every one. The sample shows 35,000 to 45,000 clones, roughly 72% of them seen only once. Sequencing input: blood. The receptors were sampled from a person between 60 and 70 years old with breast cancer. The CDR3 runs from the conserved cysteine through the conserved F or W. The order of the fields is CDR3 protein, J gene, V gene, CDR3 length.

CDR3: CASSEVRGTEAFF; J: TRBJ1-1; V: TRBV6-1; length: 13
CDR3: CASSTSQTDNEKLFF; J: TRBJ1-4; V: TRBV19; length: 15
CDR3: CASSSSTVGSGNTIYF; J: TRBJ1-3; V: TRBV19; length: 16
CDR3: CASSIAGASYEQYF; J: TRBJ2-7; V: TRBV19; length: 14
CDR3: CASSSTGSPEAFF; J: TRBJ1-1; V: TRBV19; length: 13
CDR3: CISGSRETQYF; J: TRBJ2-5; V: TRBV20-1; length: 11
CDR3: CASSYSREPQHF; J: TRBJ1-5; V: TRBV6-6; length: 12
CDR3: CASRRGTGPEQPQHF; J: TRBJ1-5; V: TRBV5-1; length: 15
CDR3: CASSLRVGTGEQPQHF; J: TRBJ1-5; V: TRBV7-2; length: 16
CDR3: CASSWEPRYEQYF; J: TRBJ2-7; V: TRBV6-6; length: 13
CDR3: CASSGGTSGSYEQYF; J: TRBJ2-7; V: TRBV9; length: 15
CDR3: CASSEVRDEKLFF; J: TRBJ1-4; V: TRBV25-1; length: 13
CDR3: CASGYRVSSGNTIYF; J: TRBJ1-3; V: TRBV2; length: 15
CDR3: CASSLRESSYNEQFF; J: TRBJ2-1; V: TRBV5-1; length: 15
CDR3: CASSHIREGLGTDTQYF; J: TRBJ2-3; V: TRBV7-9; length: 17
CDR3: CASSLTRGQPQHF; J: TRBJ1-5; V: TRBV27; length: 13
CDR3: CATQRGGTQETQYF; J: TRBJ2-5; V: TRBV15; length: 14